The 7 T cell receptor beta chains given below trace back to one sample, sequenced in a study of CD8 T cells in ankylosing spondylitis. Study results and caveats: A TCR beta motif of eight highly homologous variants appeared characteristic of ankylosing spondylitis blood.

Their antigens remain unidentified. From the 5' RACE reads, TCRdb called clonotypes with MiXCR, one entry per CDR3 protein. Of approximately 520,000 distinct CDR3 sequences listed, about 5.7% are singletons. Sequenced input: blood, either unsorted or a sorted T cell fraction (not recorded which). These receptors were taken from a male donor with ankylosing spondylitis.

As for this clonotype: One junction end does not reproduce the germline sequence, and a read error may be involved. The genes are TRBV20-1 and TRBJ2-1; a possible D gene is TRBD2 (6 bases). Looked up from germline, CDR1 is DFQATT and CDR2 is SNEGSKA (reference sequence). CDR3 size: 16 residues. CDR3 in amino acids: CCARDRGRISYNEQFF. The CDR3 region has the DNA TGCTGTGCTAGAGATCGGGGGAGAATATCCTACAATGAGCAGTTCTTC.

This clonotype was found many times. The chain uses TRBV29-1 and TRBJ1-4, with a weak D call TRBD1 (5 bases). Germline V lookup: CDR1 SQVTM, CDR2 ANQGSEA. The CDR3 sequence is 12 residues long. Trimming left V 4 bases short and J 3 bases short, with 6 bases between. The CDR3 reads CSVGDANEKLFF. The CDR3 DNA reads TGCAGCGTTGGGGACGCTAATGAAAAACTGTTTTTT.

This clonotype has just a few counts. In DNA, the CDR3 is TGTGCCACCAGTGATTTTCCCGGAGTCACCGGGGAGCTGTTTTTT. The encoded protein is CATSDFPGVTGELFF. The gene calls are TRBV24-1 and TRBJ2-2, with D hard to call. Germline V gene data show CDR1 as KGHDR and CDR2 as SFDVKD. V shed 1 base and J shed 4 bases, with 9 bases lying between them. The CDR3 is made up of 15 amino acids.

The table lists this clonotype with many counts. V gene TRBV20-1 combines with J gene TRBJ1-6; 9 bases map to TRBD1. J gave up 1 base and V 1 base, and 5 bases lay outside the gene matches. Germline CDR1 DFQATT, CDR2 SNEGSKA (reference sequence). The CDR3 consists of 17 residues. The DNA for the CDR3 is TGCAGTGCTAGAGGGACAGGGGCTAGATCCTATAATTCACCCCTCCACTTT. Its protein is CSARGTGARSYNSPLHF.

In this sample, this clonotype turned up many times. This chain uses TRBV15 with TRBJ2-1, with D perhaps TRBD1 or TRBD2 (6 bases each). This CDR3 contains 17 residues. V was trimmed by 0 bases and J by 2 bases, leaving 14 bases between them. The germline V gene encodes CDR1 LNHNV and CDR2 YYDKDF (reference sequence). CDR3 sequence (DNA): TGTGCCACCAGCAGAGAGAGGAACAGGGAGGCCTACAATGAGCAGTTCTTC. Its protein product is CATSRERNREAYNEQFF.

This clonotype was counted ten times or more. The chain has TRBV20-1 and TRBJ2-7, with TRBD2 matching over 8 bases. This CDR3 comprises 13 residues. Germline CDR1 and CDR2: DFQATT and SNEGSKA (reference sequence). Trimming at V came to 6 bases and at J to 5 bases, leaving 9 bases not matched to a gene. CDR3 amino acids: CSAPVAGRDEQYF. The CDR3 DNA follows: TGCAGTGCCCCCGTAGCGGGGCGCGACGAGCAGTACTTC.

This clonotype occurred many times. The chain has TRBV2 and TRBJ1-2; 7 bases map to TRBD1. V lost 6 bases to trimming and J lost 5 bases; unmatched junction nucleotides: 9. The germline CDR1 and CDR2 sequences are SNHLY and FYNNEI. The CDR3 covers 14 residues. As DNA, the CDR3 is TGTGCCAGCAGAGACCGGACAGGACTATATGGCTACACCTTC. This codes for CASRDRTGLYGYTF.